These 30 T cell receptor beta chains were sequenced from one sample in a study of spatial heterogeneity in lung cancer. Time point specified: blood at routine non-recurrence follow-up after resection. TCRdb reprocessed the 5' RACE reads via MiXCR and lists one record per CDR3 protein. The sample lists approximately 20,000 distinct CDR3 sequences, 9.2% occurring once. The source was PBMCs, collected at follow-up. Source of these receptors: a male donor with early-stage non-small cell lung cancer.

In the case of this clonotype: Germline is not matched at one junction end, which may reflect a read error. The chain couples TRBV27 to TRBJ2-1; 7 bases match TRBD1. From germline, CDR1 is MNHEY and CDR2 SMNVEV (reference sequence). This CDR3 has 14 amino acids. As DNA, the CDR3 is TGTGCCAGCAGTCCCTACAGGGGAAGGGACAATGAGCTCTTC. This sequence encodes CASSPYRGRDNELF.

The chain combines TRBV20-1 with TRBJ2-3; 7 nucleotides align to TRBD1. This CDR3 spans 18 amino acids. Germline CDR1 is DFQATT and CDR2 is SNEGSKA (reference sequence). J gave up 4 bases and V 5 bases, and 21 bases lay outside the gene matches. This CDR3 reads CSAASLRTGPIQPDTQYF. The DNA for the CDR3 is TGCAGTGCTGCCTCGCTGCGGACAGGCCCAATCCAGCCAGATACGCAGTATTTT.

In this sample, this clonotype turned up once. A much larger clonotype is one base distant, so this may be a read error. The J gene is TRBJ2-2, the V gene TRBV7-6; 7 positions agree with TRBD2. The length of the CDR3 is 15 residues. Per the germline V gene, CDR1 is SGHVS and CDR2 is FNYEAQ. CDR3 in amino acids: CASSLGTRNTGELYF. The CDR3 bases are TGTGCCAGCAGCTTAGGGACTAGGAACACCGGGGAGCTGTATTTT. The variable domain in full, with the rest retrieved from reference TRBV7-6 and TRBJ2-2, is GAGVSQSPRYKVTKRGQDVALRCDPISGHVSLYWYRQALGQGPEFLTYFNYEAQQDKSGLPNDRFSAERPEGSISTLTIQRTEQRDSAMYRCASSLGTRNTGELYFGEGSRLTVL.

This clonotype was seen many times. This sequence joins TRBV27 and TRBJ2-2, with D uncertain. Trimming left V 2 bases short and J 7 bases short, with 5 bases between. This CDR3 has 12 residues. Germline V gives CDR1 MNHEY, CDR2 SMNVEV (reference sequence). The DNA of the CDR3 is TGTGCCAGCAGTTTAGTCAACGGGGAGCTGTTTTTT. Amino acids: CASSLVNGELFF.

The rearrangement links TRBV6-5 to TRBJ2-1; 7 nucleotides line up with TRBD1. The CDR3 runs 14 residues. From germline, CDR1 is MNHEY and CDR2 SVGAGI. The V and J ends lost 7 bases and 8 bases, in that order; junction bases with no gene match: 11. The CDR3 region has the DNA TGTGCCAGCACCCGGACGAGAGGGGGCGATGAGCAGTTCTTC. Translation gives CASTRTRGGDEQFF.

At least ten counts were recorded for this clonotype. This chain connects TRBV20-1 to TRBJ2-7; 7 bases line up with TRBD1. J lost 7 bases, V lost 0 bases, and 9 bases had no gene match. Germline V gene lookup returns CDR1 DFQATT and CDR2 SNEGSKA (reference sequence). The CDR3 has 14 residues. The CDR3 here is CSARDPGQALEQYF. CDR3 nucleotide sequence: TGCAGTGCTAGAGATCCTGGACAGGCCCTGGAGCAGTACTTC.

This clonotype was counted many times. This rearrangement joins TRBV28 to TRBJ2-7; 11 bases are shared with TRBD2. V trimming: 8 bases; J trimming: 3 bases; junction bases outside the gene matches: 3. Germline CDR1 and CDR2: MDHEN and SYDVKM. This CDR3 is 13 amino acids long. The CDR3 spells CASWTSGYYEQYF. The CDR3 DNA reads TGTGCCAGCTGGACTAGCGGGTACTACGAGCAGTACTTC. Based on the CDR3 plus reference TRBV28 and TRBJ2-7, the full variable domain is DVKVTQSSRYLVKRTGEKVFLECVQDMDHENMFWYRQDPGLGLRLIYFSYDVKMKEKGDIPEGYSVSREKKERFSLILESASTNQTSMYLCASWTSGYYEQYFGPGTRLTVT.

The V and J genes are TRBV3-1 and TRBJ2-3; 14 bases line up with TRBD2. Germline values: CDR1 LGHDT, CDR2 YNNKEL (reference sequence). The CDR3 length is 16 residues. Unmatched junction bases numbered 4, after V lost 4 bases and J lost 4 bases. This CDR3 reads CASSPRLAGGADTQYF. The CDR3 DNA is TGTGCCAGCAGCCCAAGACTAGCGGGGGGGGCAGATACGCAGTATTTT.

This clonotype appeared a few times. This chain uses TRBV27 with TRBJ2-7, with D possibly matching TRBD1 (6 bases). This CDR3 region has 16 residues. Trimming took off 5 bases at V and 1 base at J, with 18 bases between the two ends. Per the germline V gene, CDR1 is MNHEY and CDR2 is SMNVEV (reference sequence). CDR3 protein: CASSRGTGTPSYEQYF. DNA for the CDR3: TGTGCCAGCAGTAGGGGAACAGGGACCCCTTCCTACGAGCAGTACTTC.

This clonotype was seen ten or more times. J is TRBJ2-7 and V is TRBV5-6; D is undetermined. Trimming took 2 bases from V and 0 from J, leaving 9 bases between them. The CDR3 runs to 14 residues. Germline V gene data show CDR1 as SGHDT and CDR2 as YYEEEE. CDR3: CASSFAGRSYEQYF. The CDR3, as DNA: TGTGCCAGCAGCTTCGCCGGACGCTCCTACGAGCAGTACTTC.

This clonotype showed up just a few times. This chain uses TRBV11-2 with TRBJ2-3, with D uncertain. The CDR3 length is 14 residues. Per germline, CDR1 SGHAT and CDR2 FQNNGV. Trimming removed 3 bases at V and 4 bases at J, with 11 bases between. The DNA of the CDR3 is TGTGCCAGCAGCTTCAGCTCCGGGTCAGATACGCAGTATTTT. This sequence encodes CASSFSSGSDTQYF.

This clonotype was detected ten times or more. The genes are TRBV19 and TRBJ2-5; 9 bases are a match to TRBD2. V dropped 6 bases and J dropped 5; count of bases not matched to a gene: 4. Looked up from germline, CDR1 is LNHDA and CDR2 is SQIVND (reference sequence). This CDR3 spans 13 amino acids. The CDR3 coding sequence is TGTGCCAGTAGGGCTAGCGGGGCGGAGACCCAGTACTTC. Translation: CASRASGAETQYF.

This clonotype was detected many times. The chain combines TRBV4-2 with TRBJ2-1, with TRBD2 as a possible D gene (6 bases). This CDR3 is 17 amino acids long. From germline, CDR1 is LGHNA and CDR2 YNFKEQ. The ends were cut back, 1 base at V and 0 bases at J, with 13 bases in the middle. The CDR3 nucleotides read TGTGCCAGCAGCCAAGGTAGTAGCGGAAACTCCTACAATGAGCAGTTCTTC. Protein product: CASSQGSSGNSYNEQFF.

The J gene is TRBJ1-2, the V gene TRBV6-6, with 11 bases aligning to TRBD1. Per the germline V gene, CDR1 is MNHNY and CDR2 is SVGAGI (reference sequence). The length of the CDR3 is 16 residues. The ends lost 0 bases at V and 4 bases at J; junction bases unmatched: 4. CDR3 nucleotide sequence: TGTGCCAGCAGTTACTCGGGGACAGGGGGGACCTATGGCTACACCTTC. Protein: CASSYSGTGGTYGYTF.

J is TRBJ2-1 and V is TRBV20-1; D is undetermined. Germline values: CDR1 DFQATT, CDR2 SNEGSKA (reference sequence). This CDR3 comprises 11 residues. Trimming pared 3 bases from V and 8 bases from J, leaving 8 bases between. CDR3 DNA: TGCAGTGCTAGTGAAGCGTATGAGCAGTTCTTC. Amino acids: CSASEAYEQFF.

Concerning this clonotype itself: With a much larger clone just one base away, this may be a read error. The chain links TRBV29-1 to TRBJ2-7, with D unclear. Germline V gene lookup returns CDR1 SQVTM and CDR2 ANQGSEA. The CDR3 consists of 12 residues. CDR3 sequence: CGVEDDTYEQYF. Written as DNA, the CDR3 is TGCGGCGTTGAAGATGATACCTACGAGCAGTACTTC.

This clonotype has a handful of counts. This chain links TRBV20-1 with TRBJ2-5; 9 bases fit TRBD1. The CDR3 contains 14 residues. Germline CDR1 reads DFQATT; CDR2 reads SNEGSKA (reference sequence). Losses at the gene ends were 5 bases for V and 5 bases for J; bases not matched to a gene: 9. The chain's CDR3 is CSARTGGAFETQYF. DNA for the CDR3: TGCAGTGCTCGAACAGGGGGCGCGTTCGAGACCCAGTACTTC.

This clonotype was counted between two and nine times. V and J are TRBV5-6 and TRBJ1-6; the match to TRBD1 covers 10 bases. The CDR3 consists of 14 residues. The germline CDR1 and CDR2 sequences are SGHDT and YYEEEE. The trim removed 4 bases at V and 18 bases at J, leaving 13 bases unmatched. The chain's CDR3 is CASSQGTGAPGDHF. The CDR3 bases are TGTGCCAGCAGCCAAGGGACAGGGGCCCCCGGGGACCACTTT.

This clonotype was observed many times. The rearrangement joins TRBV9 to TRBJ2-3, with unresolved D. V lost 0 bases and J 6 bases, leaving 14 bases between the germline ends. The CDR3 length is 15 residues. Germline CDR1 SGDLS, CDR2 YYNGEE. CDR3 DNA sequence: TGTGCCAGCAGCGTAGGTATCCTCAACGGGGATACGCAGTATTTT. Its translation: CASSVGILNGDTQYF.

This chain joins TRBV12-3 or TRBV12-4 and TRBJ2-7; D may be TRBD2 (7 bases). Trimming pared 5 bases from V and 1 base from J, leaving 18 bases between. This CDR3 is built from 16 residues. CDR3 residues: CASSPRGLAASYEQYF. CDR3 bases: TGTGCCAGCAGTCCACGGGGGCTAGCGGCGTCCTACGAGCAGTACTTC.

This chain uses TRBV20-1 with TRBJ2-1; TRBD2 might be the D (6 bases). In germline, CDR1 is DFQATT, CDR2 SNEGSKA (reference sequence). The CDR3 consists of 15 residues. The V and J ends lost 6 bases and 3 bases respectively, with 18 bases between them. CDR3 region: CSARGWGGIYNEQFF. The CDR3 DNA reads as TGCAGTGCCCGGGGCTGGGGCGGGATCTACAATGAGCAGTTCTTC.

The sample holds many counts of this clonotype. This sequence joins TRBV20-1 and TRBJ2-1; 10 bases match TRBD1. The germline CDR1 and CDR2 sequences are DFQATT and SNEGSKA (reference sequence). The junction had 5 bases not matched to a gene; V was cut back by 4 bases and J by 2 bases. The CDR3 covers 15 residues. CDR3 sequence (DNA): TGCAGTGCTATCGCCGGGACAGGGGCCTACAATGAGCAGTTCTTC. Translation gives CSAIAGTGAYNEQFF.

The table lists this clonotype with many counts. The chain recombines TRBV4-1 with TRBJ1-2; the D is unclear. The V end lost 6 bases, the J end lost 5 bases, and 19 bases lay between the germline ends. Per the germline V gene, CDR1 is MGHRA and CDR2 is YSYEKL. CDR3 length equals 15 residues. CDR3 bases: TGCGCCAGCAGACCTACGCCGGGCACCCTATATGGCTACACCTTC. It yields the protein CASRPTPGTLYGYTF.

The chain links TRBV14 to TRBJ2-5; tentative D call: TRBD1 (6 bases). CDR3 size: 15 residues. The germline gives CDR1 SGHDN, CDR2 FVKESK. Deletions cut 2 bases from V and 4 bases from J, with 14 bases between. The CDR3 DNA sequence: TGTGCCAGCAGCCAATCGAACAGGGTTGGAGAGACCCAGTACTTC. It codes for CASSQSNRVGETQYF.

At least ten counts were recorded for this clonotype. The chain employs TRBV7-6 and TRBJ1-5, with 8 bases aligning to TRBD1. The germline CDR1 and CDR2 sequences are SGHVS and FNYEAQ. This CDR3 comprises 19 residues. V dropped 1 base and J dropped 5; count of bases not matched to a gene: 16. The CDR3 DNA is TGTGCCAGCAGCTTAGTGTGGCAGGGGGCGGCCCGGGGGGATCAGCCCCAGCATTTT. Amino acids: CASSLVWQGAARGDQPQHF.

This clonotype was found many times. The chain carries TRBV4-3 and TRBJ2-2, with a possible D match to TRBD2 (5 bases). The CDR3 spans 16 residues. Germline CDR1 reads LGHNA; CDR2 reads YSLEER. With 0 bases removed from V and 2 bases from J, the gap between germline ends came to 10 bases. CDR3 region: CASSQEPRDNTGELFF. CDR3 nucleotides: TGCGCCAGCAGCCAAGAGCCCCGGGATAACACCGGGGAGCTGTTTTTT.

This clonotype occurred many times. The rearrangement uses TRBV20-1 and TRBJ2-3, with 15 bases fitting TRBD2. The germline V gene has CDR1 DFQATT and CDR2 SNEGSKA (reference sequence). The V gene end was trimmed by 4 bases and the J gene end by 3 bases; junction bases not matched to a gene: 2. CDR3 length: 15 residues. The CDR3 protein is CSATGTSGRTDTQYF. CDR3 coding DNA: TGCAGTGCTACCGGGACTAGCGGGAGGACAGATACGCAGTATTTT.

Many counts were recorded for this clonotype. CDR3 sequence: CASSNLAWGGIYEQYF. As DNA, the CDR3 is TGTGCCAGCAGCAATTTAGCTTGGGGGGGCATCTACGAGCAGTACTTC. The chain carries TRBV21-1 and TRBJ2-7; the table calls TRBD1, which could not be checked here. TRBV21-1 is noted as a pseudogene. The CDR3 runs 16 residues.

This clonotype was detected ten times or more. This chain connects TRBV3-1 to TRBJ1-2; D is unclear. Per germline, CDR1 LGHDT and CDR2 YNNKEL (reference sequence). Trimming cost V 3 bases and J 8 bases, with 13 bases left between them. The CDR3 totals 13 residues. The CDR3: CASSHLTALGYTF. CDR3 in DNA: TGTGCCAGCAGCCATCTAACGGCCTTGGGCTACACCTTC. The variable domain in full, completed from reference TRBV3-1 and TRBJ1-2, reads DTAVSQTPKYLVTQMGNDKSIKCEQNLGHDTMYWYKQDSKKFLKIMFSYNNKELIINETVPNRFSPKSPDKAHLNLHINSLELGDSAVYFCASSHLTALGYTFGSGTRLTVV.

This clonotype was detected many times. This rearrangement joins TRBV5-6 to TRBJ1-1; D might be TRBD1 (6 bases). CDR3 length: 14 amino acids. The V end lost 4 bases, the J end lost 3 bases, and 13 bases lay between the germline ends. CDR1 is SGHDT and CDR2 is YYEEEE in the germline V gene. This chain's CDR3 is CASSPRRGHTEAFF. As DNA, the CDR3 is TGTGCCAGCAGCCCCCGTCGGGGGCACACTGAAGCTTTCTTT.